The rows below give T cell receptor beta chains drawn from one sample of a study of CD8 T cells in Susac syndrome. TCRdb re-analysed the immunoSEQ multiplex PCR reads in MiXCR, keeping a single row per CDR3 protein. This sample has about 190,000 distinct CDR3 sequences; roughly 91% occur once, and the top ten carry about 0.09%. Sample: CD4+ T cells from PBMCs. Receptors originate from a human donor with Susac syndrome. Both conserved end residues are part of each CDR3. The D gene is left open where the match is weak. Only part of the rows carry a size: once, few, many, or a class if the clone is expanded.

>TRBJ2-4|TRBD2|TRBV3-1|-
CASSQGGGNIQYF
TGTGCCAGCAGCCAAGGGGGGGGGAACATTCAGTACTTC
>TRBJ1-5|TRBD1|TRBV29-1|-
CSVGGTDINQPQHF
TGCAGCGTTGGGGGGACAGATATCAATCAGCCCCAGCATTTT
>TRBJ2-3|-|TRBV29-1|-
CSVTWGLADTQYF
TGCAGCGTGACTTGGGGACTCGCAGATACGCAGTATTTT
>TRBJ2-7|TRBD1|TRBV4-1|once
CASSQPGTGGHEQYF
TGCGCCAGCAGCCAACCCGGGACAGGGGGCCACGAGCAGTACTTC
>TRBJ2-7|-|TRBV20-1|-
CSASPGGEQYF
TGCAGTGCTTCCCCCGGGGGCGAGCAGTACTTC
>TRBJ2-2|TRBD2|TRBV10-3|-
CAISDLAATGELFF
TGTGCCATCAGTGACCTAGCGGCCACCGGGGAGCTGTTTTTT
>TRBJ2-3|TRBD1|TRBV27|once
CASSWLGQARSDGTQYF
TGTGCCAGCAGTTGGCTCGGACAGGCCCGATCGGATGGCACGCAGTATTTT
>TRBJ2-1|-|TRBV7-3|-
CASSLGQVYNEQFF
TGTGCCAGCAGCTTAGGGCAGGTTTACAATGAGCAGTTCTTC
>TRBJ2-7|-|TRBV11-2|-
CASSLTGTPEQYF
TGTGCCAGCAGCTTGACCGGGACTCCCGAGCAGTACTTC
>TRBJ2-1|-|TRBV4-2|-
CASSQDGGQFF
TGTGCCAGCAGCCAAGATGGGGGACAGTTCTTC
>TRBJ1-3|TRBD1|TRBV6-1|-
CASSERDRGPGNTIYF
TGTGCCAGCAGTGAGAGGGACAGGGGCCCTGGAAACACCATATATTTT
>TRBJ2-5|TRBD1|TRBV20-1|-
CSARTDREETQYF
TGCAGTGCTAGAACGGACAGGGAAGAGACCCAGTACTTC
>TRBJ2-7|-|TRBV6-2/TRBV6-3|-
CASTQGSYEQYF
TGTGCCAGCACTCAGGGGTCCTACGAGCAGTACTTC
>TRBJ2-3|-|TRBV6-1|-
CASTPRKRGGADTQYF
TGTGCCAGCACTCCGAGAAAAAGGGGGGGCGCAGATACGCAGTATTTT
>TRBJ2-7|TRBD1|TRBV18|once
CASSPRDREQYF
TGTGCCAGCTCACCCCGGGACAGGGAGCAGTACTTC
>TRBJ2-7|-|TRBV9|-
CASSPGQGISYEQYF
TGTGCCAGCAGCCCCGGTCAGGGGATCTCCTACGAGCAGTACTTC
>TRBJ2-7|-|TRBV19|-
CASMGQVGGYEQYF
TGTGCCAGTATGGGTCAGGTCGGAGGCTACGAGCAGTACTTC
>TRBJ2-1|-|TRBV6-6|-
CASSYANRDLYNEQFF
TGTGCCAGCAGTTACGCGAACCGGGACTTGTACAATGAGCAGTTCTTC
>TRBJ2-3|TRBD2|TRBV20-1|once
CSATSLAGEKDTQYF
TGCAGTGCTACCTCACTAGCGGGAGAAAAGGATACGCAGTATTTT
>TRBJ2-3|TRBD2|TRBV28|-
CASSSWTGGDVDTQYF
TGTGCCAGCAGTTCTTGGACGGGAGGAGATGTAGATACGCAGTATTTT
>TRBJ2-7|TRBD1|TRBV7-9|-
CASRQLGQGTTYEQYF
TGTGCCAGCAGGCAATTGGGACAGGGGACAACCTACGAGCAGTACTTC
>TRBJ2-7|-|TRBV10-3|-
CAISEPEQYF
TGTGCCATCAGTGAACCCGAGCAGTACTTC
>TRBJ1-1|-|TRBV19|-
CASSIGWGKEFKAFF
TGTGCCAGTAGTATTGGTTGGGGCAAAGAATTTAAAGCTTTCTTT
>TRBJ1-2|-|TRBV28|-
CASSLYLGNGYTF
TGTGCCAGCAGTTTATATCTGGGGAATGGCTACACCTTC
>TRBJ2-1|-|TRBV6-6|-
CASRPFSLLSYNEQFF
TGTGCCAGCAGACCCTTTTCCCTTCTCTCCTACAATGAGCAGTTCTTC
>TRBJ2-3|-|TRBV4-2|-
CASSQETYSTDTQYF
TGTGCCAGCAGCCAAGAAACGTATAGCACAGATACGCAGTATTTT
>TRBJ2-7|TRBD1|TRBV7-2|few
CASSLRDSSLSYEQYF
TGTGCCAGCAGCTTAAGGGACAGCAGTCTCTCCTACGAGCAGTACTTC
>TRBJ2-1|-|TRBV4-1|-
CASSQPTGARHNEQFF
TGCGCCAGCAGCCAACCAACGGGAGCTCGGCACAATGAGCAGTTCTTC
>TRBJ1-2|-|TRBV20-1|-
CSSSVPGYGYTF
TGCAGTTCATCGGTTCCGGGCTATGGCTACACCTTC
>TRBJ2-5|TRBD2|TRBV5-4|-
CASSTPRGEQQETQYF
TGTGCCAGCAGCACGCCGCGGGGGGAGCAACAAGAGACCCAGTACTTC
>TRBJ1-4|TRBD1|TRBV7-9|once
CASSATGVATNEKLFF
TGTGCCAGCAGCGCGACAGGGGTTGCAACTAATGAAAAACTGTTTTTT